The 29 T cell receptor beta chains presented below share a single source sample, sequenced in a study of blood T cell repertoires in COVID-19. Sequenced by immunoSEQ multiplex PCR; TCRdb stores in-frame clones only, minus some. The sample lists 300,000 to 350,000 clones, around 90% occurring once. Material for sequencing was PBMCs or T cells enriched from blood (not recorded which). Receptors were obtained from a woman between 18 and 29 years old who had recovered from COVID-19.

V and J are TRBV5-6 and TRBJ1-2; 10 bases are a match to TRBD1. The CDR3 consists of 13 residues. From germline, CDR1 is SGHDT and CDR2 YYEEEE. Unmatched junction bases numbered 2, after V lost 3 bases and J lost 6 bases. The CDR3 region has the DNA TGTGCCAGCAGCTCCGGGACAGGGGATGGCTACACCTTC. It specifies CASSSGTGDGYTF.

The CDR3 is CASSVLQGNTEAFF. Here the CDR3 DNA reads TGCGCCAGCAGCGTATTACAGGGAAACACTGAAGCTTTCTTT. This chain connects TRBV5-1 to TRBJ1-1, with D tentatively TRBD1 (6 bases). With 4 bases removed from V and 2 bases from J, the gap between germline ends came to 12 bases. Germline V gene lookup returns CDR1 SGHRS and CDR2 YFSETQ. The CDR3 spans 14 residues.

J is TRBJ1-4 and V is TRBV24-1; 8 bases fit TRBD1. The CDR3 is made up of 18 amino acids. Germline CDR1 and CDR2: KGHDR and SFDVKD. J lost 5 bases, V lost 7 bases, and 17 bases had no gene match. The CDR3 DNA follows: TGTGCCACCAGCTTACTAATATCGCAGGGGGCACCAAATGAAAAACTGTTTTTT. As protein: CATSLLISQGAPNEKLFF.

This sequence joins TRBV9 and TRBJ1-3; D not resolved. The CDR3 length is 14 residues. Per germline, CDR1 SGDLS and CDR2 YYNGEE. V lost 6 bases, J lost 0 bases, and 10 bases lay in between. The CDR3 loop reads CASKTGDSGNTIYF. The CDR3 bases are TGTGCCAGCAAGACCGGAGACTCTGGAAACACCATATATTTT.

V is TRBV5-5 and J is TRBJ1-2; maybe TRBD1 (6 bases). This CDR3 is 16 amino acids long. Trimming took off 2 bases at V and 3 bases at J, with 17 bases between the two ends. Germline CDR1 and CDR2: SGHKS and YYEKEE (reference sequence). The CDR3 reads CASSFNPDSSYYGYTF. The CDR3 nucleotides are TGTGCCAGCAGCTTTAACCCGGACAGCTCGTACTATGGCTACACCTTC.

The CDR3 reads CASSQDRQGKLFF. In DNA, the CDR3 is TGTGCCAGCAGCCAAGACCGACAGGGTAAACTGTTTTTT. This chain links TRBV3-1 (or the pseudogene TRBV3-2) with TRBJ1-4, with 7 bases fitting TRBD1. The CDR3 is 13 residues long. Trimming took 0 bases from V and 11 from J; bases not matched to a gene: 3. The germline gives CDR1 LGHDT, CDR2 YNNKEL (reference sequence).

Written as DNA, the CDR3 is TGTGCCAGCTCCCCAGACAGGTTTAACTATGGCTACACCTTC. It codes for CASSPDRFNYGYTF. The V and J genes are TRBV18 and TRBJ1-2, with D maybe TRBD1 (6 bases). V lost 6 bases to trimming and J lost 1 base, with 12 bases between them. Germline CDR1 KGHSH, CDR2 LQKENI. The length of the CDR3 is 14 residues.

The chain employs TRBV5-6 and TRBJ2-7, with D uncertain. This CDR3 region has 15 residues. Trimming cost V 2 bases and J 2 bases, with 14 bases left between them. CDR1 is SGHDT, CDR2 YYEEEE, per germline. CDR3 protein: CASSFLRLTPYEQYF. CDR3 sequence (DNA): TGTGCCAGCAGCTTTCTCAGGTTAACACCCTACGAGCAGTACTTC.

This chain joins TRBV11-2 and TRBJ2-5; D is unresolved. Per germline, CDR1 SGHAT and CDR2 FQNNGV. This CDR3 is built from 14 residues. V was pared by 1 base and J by 4 bases, with 10 bases between. The CDR3 loop is CASSLGATRETQYF. Written as DNA, the CDR3 is TGTGCCAGCAGCTTAGGGGCCACGCGAGAGACCCAGTACTTC.

This clone showed up just once. This rearrangement joins TRBV14 to TRBJ2-1, with no clear D. Between the trimmed V and J ends, which lost 1 base and 7 bases, there was a span of 20 bases. The CDR3 has 17 residues. Germline-derived CDR1 and CDR2 are SGHDN and FVKESK. The CDR3 DNA is TGTGCCAGCAGCCAAGTAAAACCCCGACATAGAAAGAATGAGCAGTTCTTC. It is translated as CASSQVKPRHRKNEQFF.

The chain carries TRBV27 and TRBJ1-4; no definite D call. The germline gives CDR1 MNHEY, CDR2 SMNVEV (reference sequence). The CDR3 totals 13 residues. Trimming took 3 bases from V and 8 from J, leaving 10 bases between them. CDR3 residues: CASSFRGGEKLFF. The CDR3 DNA follows: TGTGCCAGCAGTTTCCGCGGAGGGGAAAAACTGTTTTTT.

This clone was observed a few times. The rearrangement uses TRBV23-1 and TRBJ2-5, with TRBD2 matching over 7 bases. TRBV23-1 is identified as an open reading frame with a role that is uncertain. Trimming cost V 9 bases and J 3 bases; bases outside gene matches: 4. The CDR3 is 12 amino acids. The CDR3 protein is CASSGFKETQYF. The CDR3 DNA reads as TGCGCCAGTAGCGGGTTTAAAGAGACCCAGTACTTC.

Only a few counts were recorded for this clone. The V gene is TRBV3-1 (or the pseudogene TRBV3-2), the J gene TRBJ2-1, with 9 bases that match TRBD1. Germline V gives CDR1 LGHDT, CDR2 YNNKEL (reference sequence). V lost 3 bases and J lost 8; bases outside the gene matches: 2. The CDR3 sequence is 13 residues long. DNA for the CDR3: TGTGCCAGCAGCCAGACAGGGGGGCATGAGCAGTTCTTC. Encoded protein: CASSQTGGHEQFF.

This clone has only one observation. The chain carries TRBV20-1 and TRBJ2-1, with TRBD2 identical over 13 bases. Germline V gene lookup returns CDR1 DFQATT and CDR2 SNEGSKA (reference sequence). Germline trimming cut 5 bases from V and 8 bases from J; bases unmatched to any gene: 6. This CDR3 region has 14 residues. CDR3 residues: CSAGGLAGVDEQFF. The CDR3, as DNA: TGCAGTGCTGGTGGACTAGCGGGAGTTGATGAGCAGTTCTTC.

The chain links TRBV29-1 to TRBJ1-1; 8 nucleotides line up with TRBD1. The CDR3 contains 13 residues. From germline, CDR1 is SQVTM and CDR2 ANQGSEA. V dropped 6 bases and J dropped 3; count of bases not matched to a gene: 6. CDR3 DNA: TGCAGCGTATCAGGGGGCGGGGACACTGAAGCTTTCTTT. It encodes CSVSGGGDTEAFF. Variable domain in full (rest from reference TRBV29-1 and TRBJ1-1): SAVISQKPSRDICQRGTSLTIQCQVDSQVTMMFWYRQQPGQSLTLIATANQGSEATYESGFVIDKFPISRPNLTFSTLTVSNMSPEDSSIYLCSVSGGGDTEAFFGQGTRLTVV.

V is TRBV18 and J is TRBJ1-1; D is possibly TRBD1 (6 bases). The V gene lost 1 base and the J gene lost 6 bases, with 21 bases spanning the gap. The CDR3 spans 17 residues. The V gene's germline CDR1 is KGHSH and CDR2 LQKENI. In nucleotides, the CDR3 is TGTGCCAGCTCACCACTCCGCCAGGGGACAAACCTCGCTGAAGCTTTCTTT. It translates to CASSPLRQGTNLAEAFF.

This clone was detected only once. The chain carries TRBV7-2 and TRBJ1-2, with 8 nucleotides matching TRBD1. This CDR3 contains 17 residues. From germline, CDR1 is SGHTA and CDR2 FQGNSA. Trimming cost V 4 bases and J 0 bases; bases outside gene matches: 10. The CDR3 nucleotides are TGTGCCAGCAGCTCCACAGGGGGGACAAGAGCTAACTATGGCTACACCTTC. It specifies CASSSTGGTRANYGYTF.

This chain connects TRBV27 to TRBJ2-3; the match to TRBD1 covers 9 bases. The germline V gene encodes CDR1 MNHEY and CDR2 SMNVEV (reference sequence). The CDR3 is 16 residues long. The ends lost 5 bases at V and 2 bases at J; junction bases unmatched: 8. The CDR3 bases are TGTGCCAGCAGTGACCAACAGGGGGCCTTCACAGATACGCAGTATTTT. Amino acids: CASSDQQGAFTDTQYF.

This sequence joins TRBV28 and TRBJ1-2; no definite D call. Trimming cost V 5 bases and J 4 bases, with 11 bases left between them. The CDR3 sequence is 13 residues long. The germline V gene has CDR1 MDHEN and CDR2 SYDVKM. The CDR3 reads CASSPSDPYGYTF. DNA for the CDR3: TGTGCCAGCAGTCCCTCAGATCCCTATGGCTACACCTTC.

CDR3 sequence reads: CASSFAGGSNEQFF. In DNA, the CDR3 is TGTGCCAGCAGCTTTGCGGGAGGGTCTAATGAGCAGTTCTTC. V is TRBV5-5 and J is TRBJ2-1; 9 nucleotides match TRBD2. Germline V gene lookup returns CDR1 SGHKS and CDR2 YYEKEE (reference sequence). The V segment lost 2 bases and the J segment 7 bases; nucleotides outside the gene matches: 4. The CDR3 totals 14 residues.

The genes are TRBV21-1 and TRBJ2-1; the DNA was not used to check the table's D call, TRBD1. TRBV21-1 is deemed a pseudogene. The CDR3 totals 18 residues. CDR3 amino acids: CASSKMQGCRVPPNEQFF. The DNA of the CDR3 is TGTGCCAGCAGCAAAATGCAGGGGTGCCGGGTCCCCCCTAATGAGCAGTTCTTC.

A few counts support this clone. This chain joins TRBV29-1 and TRBJ2-7, with D tentatively TRBD2 (5 bases). V shed 4 bases and J shed 7 bases, with 14 bases lying between them. Per the germline V gene, CDR1 is SQVTM and CDR2 is ANQGSEA. This CDR3 spans 12 amino acids. CDR3 loop: CSVGAGHEEQYF. In nucleotides, the CDR3 is TGCAGCGTTGGGGCGGGTCATGAGGAGCAGTACTTC.

The chain carries TRBV7-6 and TRBJ2-5, with no clear D. The V end lost 5 bases, the J end lost 3 bases, and 16 bases lay between the germline ends. The CDR3 is 15 residues long. From germline, CDR1 is SGHVS and CDR2 FNYEAQ. CDR3 sequence (DNA): TGTGCCAGCAGCCTTACCACGACGGGTAAAGAGACCCAGTACTTC. Translated, it gives CASSLTTTGKETQYF.

This clone was recorded many times. The V and J genes are TRBV6-2 or TRBV6-3 and TRBJ2-7, with TRBD2 as a possible D gene (6 bases). The CDR3 spans 12 residues. V was cut by 6 bases and J by 6 bases, with 12 bases left in between. Germline CDR1 and CDR2: MNHEY and SVGEGT. The CDR3 region is CASSPGVFEQYF. CDR3 coding DNA: TGTGCCAGCAGCCCGGGAGTATTCGAGCAGTACTTC.

This chain connects TRBV27 to TRBJ2-1, with TRBD2 matching 12 bases. Germline CDR1 is MNHEY and CDR2 is SMNVEV (reference sequence). V shed 2 bases, J shed 5 bases, and the junction held 7 bases outside the gene matches. The CDR3 has 17 residues. CDR3 in DNA: TGTGCCAGCAGTTTAATTCGGACTAGCGGGGTCGACAATGAGCAGTTCTTC. It yields the protein CASSLIRTSGVDNEQFF.

The J gene is TRBJ1-2, the V gene TRBV2; 7 nucleotides line up with TRBD1. Trimming removed 11 bases from V and 2 bases from J; junction bases left unmatched: 11. This CDR3 is 14 amino acids long. Per the germline V gene, CDR1 is SNHLY and CDR2 is FYNNEI. CDR3: CASQGDQGNYGYTF. The CDR3 DNA reads TGTGCCTCCCAGGGGGACCAGGGGAACTATGGCTACACCTTC.

The rearrangement joins TRBV30 to TRBJ1-2; a possible D gene is TRBD1 (5 bases). The V end lost 2 bases, the J end lost 11 bases, and 18 bases lay between the germline ends. Per germline, CDR1 GTSNPN and CDR2 SVGIG (reference sequence). The CDR3 contains 13 residues. This CDR3 is CAWSSGGVSGYTF. As DNA, the CDR3 is TGTGCCTGGAGTTCCGGGGGGGTCTCTGGTTACACCTTC.

On this clone itself: Different DNA sequences within this sample yield the same CDR3. V and J are TRBV6-5 and TRBJ2-5; TRBD2 agrees at 7 bases. There are 13 residues in the CDR3. The V gene end was trimmed by 1 base and the J gene end by 5 bases; junction bases not matched to a gene: 1. The germline V gene has CDR1 MNHEY and CDR2 SVGAGI. Written as DNA, the CDR3 is TGTGCCAGCAGTTACTTGGGGGGGGAGACCCAGTACTTC. The encoded protein is CASSYLGGETQYF.

The chain employs TRBV19 and TRBJ2-1, with TRBD2 as a possible D gene (5 bases). The germline V gene encodes CDR1 LNHDA and CDR2 SQIVND (reference sequence). The CDR3 covers 17 residues. The ends were cut back, 0 bases at V and 0 bases at J, with 12 bases in the middle. In nucleotides, the CDR3 is TGTGCCAGTAGTATAGATGAGAAGCTAGCCTCCTACAATGAGCAGTTCTTC. Translation gives CASSIDEKLASYNEQFF.